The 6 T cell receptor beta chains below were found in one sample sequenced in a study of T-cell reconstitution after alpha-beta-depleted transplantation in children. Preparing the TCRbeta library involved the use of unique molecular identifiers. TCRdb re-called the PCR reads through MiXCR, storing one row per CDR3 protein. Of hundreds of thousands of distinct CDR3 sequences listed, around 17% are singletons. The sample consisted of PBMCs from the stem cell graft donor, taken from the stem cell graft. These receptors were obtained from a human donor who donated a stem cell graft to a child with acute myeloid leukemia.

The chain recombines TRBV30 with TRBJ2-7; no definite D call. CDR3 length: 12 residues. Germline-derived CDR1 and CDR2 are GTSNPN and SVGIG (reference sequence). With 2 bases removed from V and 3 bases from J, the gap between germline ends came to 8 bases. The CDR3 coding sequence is TGTGCCTGGAGTAGAGGCCGCTACGAGCAGTACTTC. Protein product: CAWSRGRYEQYF.

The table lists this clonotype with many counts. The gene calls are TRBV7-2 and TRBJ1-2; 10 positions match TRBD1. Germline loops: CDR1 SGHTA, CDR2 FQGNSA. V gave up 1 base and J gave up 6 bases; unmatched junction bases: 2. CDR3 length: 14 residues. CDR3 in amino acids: CASSLGDRGHGYTF. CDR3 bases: TGTGCCAGCAGCTTAGGCGACAGGGGGCATGGCTACACCTTC.

The CDR3 spells CASSPRTGENTGELFF. The CDR3 nucleotides are TGTGCCAGCAGCCCACGGACAGGAGAGAACACCGGGGAGCTGTTTTTT. V and J are TRBV7-9 and TRBJ2-2; TRBD1 matches 7 bases. The CDR3 is 16 residues long. The V and J ends lost 5 bases and 1 base, in that order; junction bases with no gene match: 7. The germline CDR1 and CDR2 sequences are SEHNR and FQNEAQ (reference sequence).

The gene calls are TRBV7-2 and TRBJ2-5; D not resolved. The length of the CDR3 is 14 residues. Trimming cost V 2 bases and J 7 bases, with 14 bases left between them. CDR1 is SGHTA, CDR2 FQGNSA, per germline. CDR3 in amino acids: CASSLSPALGTQYF. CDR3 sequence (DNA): TGTGCCAGCAGCTTAAGCCCCGCCTTGGGGACCCAGTACTTC.

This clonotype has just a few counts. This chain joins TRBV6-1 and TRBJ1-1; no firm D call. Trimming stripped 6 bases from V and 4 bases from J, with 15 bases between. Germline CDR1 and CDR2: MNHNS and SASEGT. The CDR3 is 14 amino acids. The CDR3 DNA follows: TGTGCCAGCAGCCGGGGAGGTCGGGGCACTGAAGCTTTCTTT. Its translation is CASSRGGRGTEAFF.

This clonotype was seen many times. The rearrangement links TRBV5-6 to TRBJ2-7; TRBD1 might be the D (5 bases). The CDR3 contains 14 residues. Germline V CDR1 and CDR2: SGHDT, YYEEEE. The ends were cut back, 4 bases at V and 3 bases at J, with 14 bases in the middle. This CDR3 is CASSLDGASYEQYV. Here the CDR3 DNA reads TGTGCCAGCAGCCTTGATGGGGCCAGCTACGAGCAGTACGTC.